A selection of T cell receptor beta chains follows, all from one sample in a study of blood T cell repertoires in COVID-19. The data were produced by immunoSEQ multiplex PCR, yet TCRdb's version contains in-frame clones alone and is incomplete. Of around 62,000 clones detected, approximately 93% appear once; the ten largest clones hold approximately 2.6%. The sequenced sample was peripheral blood. These receptors all come from a man between 65 and 80 years old with active COVID-19. CDR3s include the opening cysteine and the closing phenylalanine or tryptophan. Each record gives: V gene, J gene, CDR3 protein.

V: TRBV9; J: TRBJ1-5; CDR3: CASSVGTGGSQPQHF
V: TRBV4-2; J: TRBJ1-4; CDR3: CASSQEDRGSFEKLFF
V: TRBV15; J: TRBJ2-1; CDR3: CATSRISGGPLSYNEQFF
V: TRBV25-1; J: TRBJ2-1; CDR3: CASSEWRGSYNEQFF
V: TRBV5-1; J: TRBJ2-7; CDR3: CASSLGPAGYEQYF
V: TRBV5-1; J: TRBJ1-1; CDR3: CASSLDREEAFF
V: TRBV24-1; J: TRBJ2-3; CDR3: CATSDPSGGITDTQYF
V: TRBV27; J: TRBJ1-5; CDR3: CAAQGTRQPQHF
V: TRBV5-1; J: TRBJ2-3; CDR3: CASSSGTDTQYF
V: TRBV18; J: TRBJ2-1; CDR3: CASSPGATEQFF